This T cell receptor (beta chain) was documented in a study of T cell responses to AZD1222 COVID-19 vaccine (dated by TCRdb to the early 2020s). Regarding the complete study: TCR sequencing covered 233 trial participants: 200 to 210 given two doses of AZD1222 and some 25 given two doses of MenACWY control vaccine. Trial participants were enrolled into age subgroups of 18-55, 56-69 and 70-plus years, which contained 148, 28 and 57 TCR-sequenced participants, respectively.

Turning to this clone: Its antigen remains undetermined. Base qualities are missing; no much larger clone stands one base away.

The time point label, as the study defines it: about 28 days (+/-7) after the second vaccine dose. AZD1222 recipients given second doses at about 4 weeks or at about 12 weeks were pooled, since spike-specific TCR depth and breadth were not found to differ between the two schedules. Vaccinee samples came from UK trials COV001 and COV002, including a single-blind randomized controlled phase 2/3 trial of AZD1222 (ChAdOx1 nCoV-19) in healthy adults. For TCRbeta chain sequencing, PBMC samples were collected from trial participants at day 0 and at day 28 after the second dose. CDR1 and CDR2 are drawn from the germline V gene: MNHNS, SASEGT. Measured from the cysteine to the phenylalanine, the CDR3 is 14 residues long. The only DNA kept is the CDR3, 42 bases in frame from the first base. V is reduced by 2 bases and J by 5 bases, leaving a spacing of 12 bases between them. The CDR3 regions of human TCRbeta chains were analyzed by immunosequencing. The published analysis was carried out like this. Repertoire TCRs were checked for matches against a reference library of SARS-CoV-2-specific TCRs that had been generated using the MIRA antigen-specificity platform. Breadth meant the fraction of unique TCRs that were SARS-CoV-2-associated, whereas depth meant the fraction of total T cells that were SARS-CoV-2-associated. Each spike-specific TCR was assigned to its reactive spike region and to a CD4 or CD8 class using the MIRA data. Log10-transformed breadth and depth values were compared by one-way ANOVA with Sidak's multiple comparisons tests. Here the immuneACCESS table is served through TCRdb, limited to in-frame sequences with V and J called. Missing clones are a known gap in these copies; in checked studies unresolved V genes cover under half, and the rest lacks a known reason. That table is the source of V, J and clone size, and D and trimming were worked out from the DNA. This sample holds about 200,000 clones; around 93% were observed only once. The ten biggest clones cover about 1% of the sample.

Paper-wide results and their limitations: Only a handful of AZD1222 recipients were SARS-CoV-2 seropositive at baseline, limiting conclusions about previously exposed vaccinees. No day 14 peak-response samples were available, so repertoires were characterized only after the peak T cell response. Spike-specific TCR breadth and depth rose significantly after two AZD1222 doses compared with day 0 and with MenACWY recipients. Most participants were white British and females outnumbered males, and the authors suggested that clonal diversity may have been underestimated. Vaccine-associated CD4 TCRs spanned the whole spike protein, with dominant responses in regions 160-218 and 743-854. Reportedly, close to half of the unique spike-specific TCRs recognized epitopes lying outside the regions that are mutated in the B.1.351 and B.1.1.7 variants. In the small 56-69-year group, the increase in depth fell short of significance, most likely because of low power.

The V and J segments used are TRBV6-1 and TRBJ2-5; D gene: possibly TRBD1, on 6 matching bases. This sample comprised peripheral blood, obtained 28 days after the second AZD1222 dose. The clonotype was recovered from an adult who received the AZD1222 COVID-19 vaccine. The DNA is as follows: TGTGCCAGCAGTGAAATGGCAGGGGTTGAGACCCAGTACTTC. It codes for CASSEMAGVETQYF.